What follows are 28 T cell receptor beta chains derived from one specimen sequenced in a study of blood T cells in healthy people across ages. Through a sample-barcoded 5' primer and a J-beta primer mix, a second PCR was run for roughly 6 to 11 cycles. TCRdb independently ran MiXCR on the 5' RACE reads; one entry per CDR3 protein. The sample has around 1.5 million distinct CDR3 sequences, 59% seen once. The sequenced material came from blood. The receptor set was obtained from a man aged 18 to 30 in good health.

V and J are TRBV29-1 and TRBJ1-1; D is unclear. The CDR3 totals 14 residues. Germline V lookup: CDR1 SQVTM, CDR2 ANQGSEA. V was shortened by 1 base and J by 3 bases, with 12 bases between the two germline ends. CDR3 nucleotide sequence: TGCAGCGTTGAAGGTCACGGGAAGGACACTGAAGCTTTCTTT. It is translated as CSVEGHGKDTEAFF.

The V call is TRBV29-1, the J call TRBJ2-1; 8 nucleotides align to TRBD2. The CDR3 length is 16 residues. Germline assignment: CDR1 SQVTM and CDR2 ANQGSEA. Trimming at V came to 3 bases and at J to 9 bases, leaving 16 bases not matched to a gene. The CDR3: CSVEFTKVGGEGEQFF. The CDR3 DNA reads TGCAGCGTTGAGTTCACAAAGGTCGGGGGGGAGGGTGAGCAGTTCTTC.

In the case of this clonotype: A read error may explain this, as a much larger clone is one base away. V and J are TRBV4-1 and TRBJ2-2; D is possibly TRBD2 (6 bases). Germline V gives CDR1 MGHRA, CDR2 YSYEKL. This CDR3 region has 15 residues. The CDR3 DNA is TGCGCCAGCAACCAAGAAGCGGGTCACACCGGGGAGCTGTTTTTT. It translates to CASNQEAGHTGELFF.

This clonotype showed up just a few times. CDR3 DNA sequence: TGCAGTGCTAATGACGGGACCTACGAGCAGTACTTC. It translates to CSANDGTYEQYF. V usage is TRBV20-1 and J usage is TRBJ2-7, with D tentatively TRBD2 (5 bases). The CDR3 is made up of 12 amino acids. Germline V lookup: CDR1 DFQATT, CDR2 SNEGSKA (reference sequence). V lost 4 bases and J lost 2, with 9 bases in between.

The chain employs TRBV6-5 and TRBJ1-1, with a possible D match to TRBD1 (6 bases). Trimming shortened V by 8 bases and J by 1 base, and 11 bases separated the two germline ends. CDR3 length: 13 amino acids. CDR1 and CDR2 from the germline V gene are MNHEY and SVGAGI. This chain's CDR3 is CASLTGSNTEAFF. Here the CDR3 DNA reads TGTGCCAGCTTGACAGGTTCGAACACTGAAGCTTTCTTT.

In this sample, this clonotype turned up a few times. The rearrangement uses TRBV14 and TRBJ1-2, with 7 bases aligning to TRBD1. This CDR3 is 14 amino acids long. Germline CDR1 is SGHDN and CDR2 is FVKESK. V trimming: 8 bases; J trimming: 5 bases; junction bases outside the gene matches: 11. The CDR3 protein is CASRPLGQTYGYTF. For the CDR3, the DNA is TGTGCCAGCCGACCCCTGGGACAGACATATGGCTACACCTTC.

The chain has TRBV4-1 and TRBJ2-5; unclear D gene. V gave up 4 bases and J gave up 5 bases, with 14 bases separating them. Looked up from germline, CDR1 is MGHRA and CDR2 is YSYEKL. The CDR3 sequence is 14 residues long. The CDR3 spells CASSPRQAWETQYF. The CDR3 DNA reads TGCGCCAGCAGCCCTCGGCAGGCTTGGGAGACCCAGTACTTC.

J is TRBJ1-1 and V is TRBV5-1, with D tentatively TRBD1 (5 bases). The CDR3 sequence is 17 residues long. Germline V gene lookup returns CDR1 SGHRS and CDR2 YFSETQ. V was clipped by 4 bases and J by 1 base, with 20 bases between them. The CDR3: CASSLLGARVWNTEAFF. The DNA for the CDR3 is TGCGCCAGCAGCCTGCTCGGGGCCCGAGTTTGGAACACTGAAGCTTTCTTT.

The chain couples TRBV29-1 to TRBJ2-1; a weak D match, TRBD1 (5 bases). Trimming shortened V by 3 bases and J by 3 bases, and 12 bases separated the two germline ends. The germline V gene has CDR1 SQVTM and CDR2 ANQGSEA. CDR3 length: 14 residues. The CDR3 sequence: CSVDEGEVYNEQFF. The DNA of the CDR3 is TGCAGCGTTGACGAAGGGGAAGTCTACAATGAGCAGTTCTTC.

The rearrangement joins TRBV20-1 to TRBJ1-1; a possible D gene is TRBD1 (5 bases). V dropped 0 bases and J dropped 4 bases, with 6 bases sitting between them. The germline V gene encodes CDR1 DFQATT and CDR2 SNEGSKA (reference sequence). This CDR3 contains 12 residues. The CDR3 region is CSAREGTTEAFF. CDR3 in DNA: TGCAGTGCTAGAGAGGGGACCACTGAAGCTTTCTTT.

The chain couples TRBV2 to TRBJ1-4; 9 bases line up with TRBD1. V lost 6 bases and J lost 5; bases outside the gene matches: 25. This CDR3 is built from 21 residues. The germline gives CDR1 SNHLY, CDR2 FYNNEI. For the CDR3, the DNA is TGTGCCAGCAGGTCCTTCGGCCGAATTAGGACAGGGGCCGCACCAAATGAAAAACTGTTTTTT. Translated: CASRSFGRIRTGAAPNEKLFF.

The rearrangement uses TRBV3-1 and TRBJ2-5; D is possibly TRBD2 (6 bases). Trimming stripped 0 bases from V and 5 bases from J, with 13 bases between. CDR3 length: 15 amino acids. CDR1 and CDR2 (germline): LGHDT, YNNKEL (reference sequence). The CDR3 DNA reads TGTGCCAGCAGCCAAGAACCGGGGGAAATGGAGACCCAGTACTTC. Encoded protein: CASSQEPGEMETQYF.

The chain is built from TRBV29-1 and TRBJ1-2; 7 nucleotides line up with TRBD1. Germline V gives CDR1 SQVTM, CDR2 ANQGSEA. J gave up 3 bases and V 3 bases, and 13 bases lay outside the gene matches. This CDR3 has 16 residues. The CDR3 DNA reads TGCAGCGTTGACTGGTACGACAGGGAGCGTGACTATGGCTACACCTTC. Its protein product is CSVDWYDRERDYGYTF.

This chain links TRBV6-5 with TRBJ2-7; D assignment may be TRBD1 or TRBD2 (6 bases each). CDR3 length equals 14 residues. V dropped 2 bases and J dropped 5 bases, with 13 bases sitting between them. In germline, CDR1 is MNHEY, CDR2 SVGAGI. The CDR3, as DNA: TGTGCCAGCAGTTACGCGGGGACAATGAACGAGCAGTACTTC. Protein sequence: CASSYAGTMNEQYF.

This clonotype was seen more than once but under ten times. The V and J genes are TRBV20-1 and TRBJ2-5; 11 bases map to TRBD2. Matching the DNA end better, TRBJ2-7 makes the J call doubtful. Germline loops: CDR1 DFQATT, CDR2 SNEGSKA (reference sequence). The CDR3 is made up of 18 amino acids. The CDR3 coding sequence is TGCAGTGCTAGCCCGATTCTCGGGACTAGCGGAGGGAGCTACGAGCAGTACTTC. Translation gives CSASPILGTSGGSYEQYF.

This clonotype was found a few times. The J gene is TRBJ2-1, the V gene TRBV11-1; D perhaps matches TRBD1 (5 bases). The CDR3 sequence is 15 residues long. Per germline, CDR1 SGHAT and CDR2 FQDESV (reference sequence). V dropped 2 bases and J dropped 2 bases, with 10 bases sitting between them. The CDR3 DNA sequence: TGTGCCAGCAGCTTATCAGGGCTACCCTACAATGAGCAGTTCTTC. Translation: CASSLSGLPYNEQFF.

The chain joins TRBV2 to TRBJ1-1; 8 bases map to TRBD1. The germline V gene has CDR1 SNHLY and CDR2 FYNNEI. This CDR3 has 17 amino acids. V dropped 2 bases and J dropped 1; count of bases not matched to a gene: 9. CDR3 sequence: CASSEPRGRGPNTEAFF. CDR3 DNA sequence: TGTGCCAGCAGTGAACCCAGGGGGCGGGGACCGAACACTGAAGCTTTCTTT.

This chain connects TRBV16 to TRBJ2-5; 7 bases fit TRBD1. Losses at the gene ends were 2 bases for V and 4 bases for J; bases not matched to a gene: 7. Germline V gene lookup returns CDR1 KGHSY and CDR2 FQNENV. The CDR3 has 15 amino acids. CDR3 in amino acids: CASSQVTGMGETQYF. CDR3 bases: TGTGCCAGCAGCCAAGTGACAGGGATGGGAGAGACCCAGTACTTC.

This clonotype was seen a few times. The CDR3 DNA follows: TGTGCCAGCTCGCCCGCGTTTGCAACTAATGAAAAACTGTTTTTT. As protein: CASSPAFATNEKLFF. This chain uses TRBV18 with TRBJ1-4; D ambiguous. Germline V gene data show CDR1 as KGHSH and CDR2 as LQKENI. The ends were cut back, 6 bases at V and 0 bases at J, with 11 bases in the middle. CDR3 length: 15 amino acids.

The J gene is TRBJ1-5, the V gene TRBV20-1, with a weak D call TRBD1 (5 bases). This CDR3 is 16 amino acids long. Germline CDR1 reads DFQATT; CDR2 reads SNEGSKA (reference sequence). Trimming left V 5 bases short and J 0 bases short, with 17 bases between. The CDR3 nucleotides are TGCAGTGCTGGGGTTTTGGGGGGATTTAGCAATCAGCCCCAGCATTTT. Translated: CSAGVLGGFSNQPQHF.

V is TRBV7-9 and J is TRBJ2-7; D possibly corresponds to TRBD2 (6 bases). V lost 8 bases, J lost 0 bases, and 14 bases lay in between. Per the germline V gene, CDR1 is SEHNR and CDR2 is FQNEAQ (reference sequence). The CDR3 is made up of 14 amino acids. CDR3 region: CASASEGISYEQYF. CDR3 coding DNA: TGTGCCAGCGCCTCGGAGGGGATCTCCTACGAGCAGTACTTC.

There are a few counts of this clonotype. The chain recombines TRBV27 with TRBJ2-5; tentative D call: TRBD1 (6 bases). The better agreement between TRBJ2-7 and the DNA end casts doubt on the J call. The CDR3 contains 12 residues. CDR1 MNHEY and CDR2 SMNVEV come from the germline V gene (reference sequence). The CDR3 protein is CASTSDSREQYF. In DNA form, the CDR3 reads TGTGCCAGCACTTCGGACAGCCGCGAGCAGTACTTC.

The chain is built from TRBV7-9 and TRBJ2-4; D perhaps matches TRBD1 (5 bases). Germline CDR1 SEHNR, CDR2 FQNEAQ (reference sequence). V lost 3 bases, J lost 0 bases, and 15 bases lay in between. The CDR3 is 17 residues long. CDR3 amino acids: CASSLSPTGLAKNIQYF. CDR3 in DNA: TGTGCCAGCAGCTTGTCACCCACAGGTTTAGCCAAAAACATTCAGTACTTC.

This CDR3 reads CASSLSEVTEAFF. The CDR3 DNA reads TGTGCCAGCAGCTTATCCGAGGTCACTGAAGCTTTCTTT. The chain joins TRBV7-2 to TRBJ1-1; the D is unclear. Germline assignment: CDR1 SGHTA and CDR2 FQGNSA. This CDR3 has 13 amino acids. V was cut by 2 bases and J by 4 bases, with 8 bases left in between.

The rearrangement joins TRBV6-2 or TRBV6-3 to TRBJ2-4; D gene ambiguous. This CDR3 has 19 amino acids. V was trimmed by 0 bases and J by 0 bases, leaving 18 bases between them. Germline CDR1 reads MNHEY; CDR2 reads SVGEGT. CDR3 amino acids: CASSYSRPTPSIAKNIQYF. The CDR3 nucleotides read TGTGCCAGCAGTTACTCCAGACCGACCCCTTCTATAGCCAAAAACATTCAGTACTTC.

The chain recombines TRBV12-5 with TRBJ2-1, with 9 bases lining up with TRBD1. CDR1 is LGHNT, CDR2 FRNRAP, per germline. The CDR3 runs to 17 residues. V was clipped by 3 bases and J by 8 bases; unmatched bases: 14. The CDR3 reads CASGFSSTGGLDDEQFF. The DNA of the CDR3 is TGTGCTAGTGGTTTTTCTTCCACAGGGGGCTTAGACGATGAGCAGTTCTTC. Looking up the rest from reference TRBV12-5 and TRBJ2-1 gives the full variable domain: DARVTQTPRHKVTEMGQEVTMRCQPILGHNTVFWYRQTMMQGLELLAYFRNRAPLDDSGMPKDRFSAEMPDATLATLKIQPSEPRDSAVYFCASGFSSTGGLDDEQFFGPGTRLTVL.

This clonotype was recorded a few times. The rearrangement joins TRBV21-1 to TRBJ1-4. TRBV21-1 is a known pseudogene. The CDR3 loop spans 15 amino acids. Here the CDR3 DNA reads TGTGCCAGCAGCAAAACGACGAGGACTAATGAAAAACTGTTTTTT. This codes for CASSKTTRTNEKLFF.

This chain uses TRBV20-1 with TRBJ1-6; D uncertain. V lost 0 bases, J lost 9 bases, and 9 bases lay in between. Germline V gene sequence: CDR1 DFQATT, CDR2 SNEGSKA (reference sequence). CDR3 length: 13 amino acids. CDR3 protein: CSAREGGSSPLHF. DNA of the CDR3: TGCAGTGCTAGAGAGGGAGGGTCTTCACCCCTCCACTTT.